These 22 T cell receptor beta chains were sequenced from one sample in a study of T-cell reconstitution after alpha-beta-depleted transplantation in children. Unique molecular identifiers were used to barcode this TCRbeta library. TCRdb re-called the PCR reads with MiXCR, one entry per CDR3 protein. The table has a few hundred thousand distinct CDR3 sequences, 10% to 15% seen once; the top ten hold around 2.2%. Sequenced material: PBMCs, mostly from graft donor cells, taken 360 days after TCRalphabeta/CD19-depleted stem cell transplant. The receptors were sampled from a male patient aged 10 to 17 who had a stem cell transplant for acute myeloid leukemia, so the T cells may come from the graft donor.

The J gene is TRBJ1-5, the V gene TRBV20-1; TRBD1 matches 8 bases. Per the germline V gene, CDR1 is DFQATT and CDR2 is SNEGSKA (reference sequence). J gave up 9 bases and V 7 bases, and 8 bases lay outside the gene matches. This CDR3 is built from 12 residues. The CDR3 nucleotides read TGCAGTGTTTCCGGACAGGGCAGGCCCCAGCATTTT. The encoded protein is CSVSGQGRPQHF.

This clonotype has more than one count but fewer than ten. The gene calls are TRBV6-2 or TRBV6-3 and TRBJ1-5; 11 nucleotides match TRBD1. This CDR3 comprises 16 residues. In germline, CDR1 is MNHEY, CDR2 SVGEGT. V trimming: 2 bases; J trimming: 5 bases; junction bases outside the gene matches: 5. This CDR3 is CASSYAGTGGYQPQHF. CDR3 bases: TGTGCCAGCAGTTACGCCGGGACAGGGGGGTATCAGCCCCAGCATTTT.

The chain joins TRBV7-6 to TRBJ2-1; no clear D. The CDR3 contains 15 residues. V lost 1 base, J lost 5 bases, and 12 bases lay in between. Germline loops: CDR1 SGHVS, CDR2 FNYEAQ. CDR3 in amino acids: CASSLERARDNEQFF. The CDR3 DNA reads TGTGCCAGCAGCTTAGAACGCGCGAGAGACAATGAGCAGTTCTTC.

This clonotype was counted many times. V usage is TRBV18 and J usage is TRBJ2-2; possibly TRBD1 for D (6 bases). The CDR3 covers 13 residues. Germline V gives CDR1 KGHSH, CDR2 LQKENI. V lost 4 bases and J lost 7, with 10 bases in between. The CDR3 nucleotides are TGTGCCAGCTCACTCCCACAGGGCGGGGAGCTGTTTTTT. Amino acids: CASSLPQGGELFF.

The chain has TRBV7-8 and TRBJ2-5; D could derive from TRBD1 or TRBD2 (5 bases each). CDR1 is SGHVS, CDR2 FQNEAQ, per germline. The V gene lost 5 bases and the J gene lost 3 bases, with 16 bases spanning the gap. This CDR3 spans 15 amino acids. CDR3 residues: CASSPEGTEKETQYF. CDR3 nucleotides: TGTGCCAGCAGCCCCGAGGGGACCGAGAAAGAGACCCAGTACTTC.

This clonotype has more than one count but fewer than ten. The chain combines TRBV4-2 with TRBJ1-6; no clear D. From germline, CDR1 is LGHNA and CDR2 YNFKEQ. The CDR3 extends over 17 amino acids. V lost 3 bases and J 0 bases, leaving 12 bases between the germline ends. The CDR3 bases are TGTGCCAGCAGCCATGCCCGCCAGAGCTCCTATAATTCACCCCTCCACTTT. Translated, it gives CASSHARQSSYNSPLHF.

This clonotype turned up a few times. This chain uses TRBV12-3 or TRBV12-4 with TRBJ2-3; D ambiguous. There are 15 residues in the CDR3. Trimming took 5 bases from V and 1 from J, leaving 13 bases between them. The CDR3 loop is CASSPSTLGTDTQYF. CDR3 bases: TGTGCCAGCAGTCCCTCGACCCTTGGCACAGATACGCAGTATTTT.

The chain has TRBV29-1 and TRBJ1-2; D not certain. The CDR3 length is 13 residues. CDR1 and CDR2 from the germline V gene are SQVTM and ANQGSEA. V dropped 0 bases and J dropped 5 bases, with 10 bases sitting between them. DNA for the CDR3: TGCAGCGTTGAAGATATGGCTGATTATGGCTACACCTTC. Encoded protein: CSVEDMADYGYTF.

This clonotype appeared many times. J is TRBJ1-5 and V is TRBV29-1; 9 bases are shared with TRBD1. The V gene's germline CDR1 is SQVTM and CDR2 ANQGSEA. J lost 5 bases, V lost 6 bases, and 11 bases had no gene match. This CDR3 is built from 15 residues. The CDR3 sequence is CSVETGQGADQPQHF. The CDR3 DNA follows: TGCAGCGTCGAAACGGGACAGGGAGCCGATCAGCCCCAGCATTTT.

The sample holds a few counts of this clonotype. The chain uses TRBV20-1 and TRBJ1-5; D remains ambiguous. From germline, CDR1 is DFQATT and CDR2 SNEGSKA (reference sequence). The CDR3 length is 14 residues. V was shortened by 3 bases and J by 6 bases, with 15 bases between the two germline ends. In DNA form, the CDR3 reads TGCAGTGCTAGCCCCCCAATAATGGGTCAGCCCCAGCATTTT. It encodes CSASPPIMGQPQHF.

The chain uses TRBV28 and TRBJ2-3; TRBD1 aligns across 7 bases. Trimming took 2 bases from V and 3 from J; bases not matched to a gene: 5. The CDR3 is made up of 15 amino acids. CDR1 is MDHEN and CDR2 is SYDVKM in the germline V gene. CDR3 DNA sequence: TGTGCCAGCAGTTTAGACAGGGTGACGACAGATACGCAGTATTTT. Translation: CASSLDRVTTDTQYF.

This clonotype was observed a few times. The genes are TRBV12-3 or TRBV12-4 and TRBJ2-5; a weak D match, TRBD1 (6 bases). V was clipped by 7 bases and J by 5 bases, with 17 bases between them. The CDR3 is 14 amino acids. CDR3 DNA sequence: TGTGCCAGCATACGGGCAGGGGCTCGGGAGACCCAGTACTTC. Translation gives CASIRAGARETQYF.

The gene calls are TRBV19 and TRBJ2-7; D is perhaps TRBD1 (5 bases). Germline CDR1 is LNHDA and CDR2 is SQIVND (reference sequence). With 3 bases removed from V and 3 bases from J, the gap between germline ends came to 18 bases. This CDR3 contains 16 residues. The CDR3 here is CASSMGLLDLNYEQYF. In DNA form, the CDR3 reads TGTGCCAGTAGTATGGGGCTGCTAGACTTGAACTACGAGCAGTACTTC. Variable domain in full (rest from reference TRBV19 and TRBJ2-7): DGGITQSPKYLFRKEGQNVTLSCEQNLNHDAMYWYRQDPGQGLRLIYYSQIVNDFQKGDIAEGYSVSREKKESFPLTVTSAQKNPTAFYLCASSMGLLDLNYEQYFGPGTRLTVT.

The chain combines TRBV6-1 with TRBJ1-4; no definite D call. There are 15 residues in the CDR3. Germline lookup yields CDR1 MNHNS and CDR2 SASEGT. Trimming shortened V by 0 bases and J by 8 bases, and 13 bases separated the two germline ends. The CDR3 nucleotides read TGTGCCAGCAGTGAAGCGACTCTCGCCGGGGAAAAACTGTTTTTT. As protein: CASSEATLAGEKLFF.

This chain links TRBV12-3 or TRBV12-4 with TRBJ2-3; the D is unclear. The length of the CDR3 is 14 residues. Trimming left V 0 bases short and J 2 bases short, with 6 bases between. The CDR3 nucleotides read TGTGCCAGCAGTTTAGCCAGGACCACAGATACGCAGTATTTT. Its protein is CASSLARTTDTQYF.

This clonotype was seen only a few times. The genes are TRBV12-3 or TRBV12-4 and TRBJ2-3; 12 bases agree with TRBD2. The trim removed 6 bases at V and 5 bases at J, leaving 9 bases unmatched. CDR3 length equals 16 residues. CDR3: CASSPLLAGGLDTQYF. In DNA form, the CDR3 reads TGTGCCAGCAGCCCTCTACTAGCGGGAGGCCTAGATACGCAGTATTTT.

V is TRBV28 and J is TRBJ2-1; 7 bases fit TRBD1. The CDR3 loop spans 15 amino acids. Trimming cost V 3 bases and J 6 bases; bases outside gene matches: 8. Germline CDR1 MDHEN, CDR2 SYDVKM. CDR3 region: CASSLVQGFFNEQFF. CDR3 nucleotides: TGTGCCAGCAGTTTGGTACAGGGGTTTTTCAATGAGCAGTTCTTC.

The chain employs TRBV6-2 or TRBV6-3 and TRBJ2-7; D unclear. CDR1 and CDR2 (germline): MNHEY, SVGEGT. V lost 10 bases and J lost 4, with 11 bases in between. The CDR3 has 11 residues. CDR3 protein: CATSPGYEQYF. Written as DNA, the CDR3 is TGTGCCACCTCCCCAGGTTACGAGCAGTACTTC.

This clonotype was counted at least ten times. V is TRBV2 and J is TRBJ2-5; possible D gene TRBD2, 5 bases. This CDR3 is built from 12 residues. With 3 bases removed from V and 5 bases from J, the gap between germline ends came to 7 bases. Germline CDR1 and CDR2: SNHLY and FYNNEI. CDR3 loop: CASSERVETQYF. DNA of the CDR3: TGTGCCAGCAGTGAGAGGGTGGAGACCCAGTACTTC.

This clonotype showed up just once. In DNA form, the CDR3 reads TGTGCCAGCAGACAGACTAGCGGGAGTGAGACCCAGTACTTC. Translating gives CASRQTSGSETQYF. The J gene is TRBJ2-5, the V gene TRBV11-1; 12 bases match TRBD2. CDR3 length: 14 residues. Trimming cost V 6 bases and J 5 bases; bases outside gene matches: 4. CDR1 and CDR2 (germline): SGHAT, FQDESV (reference sequence).

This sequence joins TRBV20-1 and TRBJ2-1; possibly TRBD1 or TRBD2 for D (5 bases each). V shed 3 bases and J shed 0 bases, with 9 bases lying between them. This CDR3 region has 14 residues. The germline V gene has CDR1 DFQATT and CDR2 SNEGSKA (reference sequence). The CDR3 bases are TGCAGTGCTAGGTGGGGGATCTCCTACAATGAGCAGTTCTTC. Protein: CSARWGISYNEQFF.

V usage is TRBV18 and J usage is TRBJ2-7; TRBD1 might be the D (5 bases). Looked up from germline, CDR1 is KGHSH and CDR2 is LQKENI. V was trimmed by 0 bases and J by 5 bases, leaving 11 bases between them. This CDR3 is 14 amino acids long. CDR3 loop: CASSPPYRPNEQYF. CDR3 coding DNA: TGTGCCAGCTCACCACCGTACAGGCCCAACGAGCAGTACTTC.